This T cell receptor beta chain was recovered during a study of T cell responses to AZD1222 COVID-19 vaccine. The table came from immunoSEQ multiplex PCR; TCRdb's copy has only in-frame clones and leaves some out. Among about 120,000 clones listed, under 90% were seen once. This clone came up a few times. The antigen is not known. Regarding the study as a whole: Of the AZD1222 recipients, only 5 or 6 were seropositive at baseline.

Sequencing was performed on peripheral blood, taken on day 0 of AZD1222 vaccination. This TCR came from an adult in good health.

The CDR3, as DNA: TGTGCCAGCAGCCAAGACCCACTGAACACTGAAGCTTTCTTT. Encoded protein: CASSQDPLNTEAFF. The chain combines TRBV4-2 with TRBJ1-1; the D is unclear. The CDR3 has 14 amino acids. V was pared by 0 bases and J by 0 bases, with 5 bases between. From germline, CDR1 is LGHNA and CDR2 YNFKEQ.